This paragraph reports one T cell receptor beta chain. The antigen remains undetermined. The repertoire was sequenced with immunoSEQ multiplex PCR; TCRdb's copy has only in-frame clones and lacks some. The data show roughly 130,000 clones, about 86% seen once. This entry is derived from a study of T cell responses to AZD1222 COVID-19 vaccine. General study findings and limits: Donors were chiefly white British, with a greater number of females, and clonal diversity was perhaps underestimated.

This CDR3 is 13 amino acids long. Trimming took 1 base from V and 6 from J, leaving 7 bases between them. The V gene's germline CDR1 is SGHAT and CDR2 FQNNGV. Here the sequenced sample was peripheral blood, taken on day 0 of AZD1222 vaccination. The rearrangement uses TRBV11-2 and TRBJ2-1; D call uncertain. This clonotype originated in an adult in good health. CDR3 in amino acids: CASSLVNSNEQFF. CDR3 DNA: TGTGCCAGCAGCTTAGTGAACAGCAATGAGCAGTTCTTC.